This T cell receptor beta chain was sequenced during a study of cytomegalovirus exposure and HLA in healthy donors. Study results and limitations: Indistinguishable V segments such as TRBV6-2 and TRBV6-3 were excluded.

CDR3 length: 17 residues. The ends lost 0 bases at V and 5 bases at J; junction bases unmatched: 7. Germline V CDR1 and CDR2: ENHRY, SYGVKD. Worth noting for this clone: The antigen is not known.

PCR used 60 Vbeta primers and 13 Jbeta primers. The protocol was immunoSEQ multiplex PCR, while the TCRdb copy is restricted to in-frame clones and leaves out a portion. This sample has just under 150,000 clones; roughly 76% occur once, and the top ten carry roughly 2.9%. The donors, nominally healthy at sampling, likely had unrecorded immune exposures. Sequencing was carried out using PBMCs. The chain employs TRBV10-3 and TRBJ1-4; 9 bases fit TRBD1. The TCR was taken from a woman aged 25 to 39 in good health and CMV-seronegative. The CDR3 sequence: CAISESPGQGENEKLFF. The CDR3 DNA reads as TGTGCCATCAGTGAGTCCCCGGGACAGGGCGAGAATGAAAAACTGTTTTTT.